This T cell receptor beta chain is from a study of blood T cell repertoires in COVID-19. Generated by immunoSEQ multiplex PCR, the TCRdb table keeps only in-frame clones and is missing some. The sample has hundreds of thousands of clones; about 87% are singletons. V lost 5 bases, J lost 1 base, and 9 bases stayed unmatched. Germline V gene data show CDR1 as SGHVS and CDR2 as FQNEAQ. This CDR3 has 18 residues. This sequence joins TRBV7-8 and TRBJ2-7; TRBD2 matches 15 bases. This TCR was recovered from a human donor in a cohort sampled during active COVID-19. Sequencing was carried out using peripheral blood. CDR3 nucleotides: TGTGCCAGCAGCCATGGGACTAGCGGGGGGTGGCAGTCCTACGAGCAGTACTTC. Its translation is CASSHGTSGGWQSYEQYF.